This T cell receptor beta chain is drawn from a study of metastatic and nonmetastatic thyroid tumors. Each patient came to thyroid surgery without any prior treatment (of any kind). CDR1 is SGHRS and CDR2 is YFSETQ in the germline V gene. The trim removed 1 base at V and 1 base at J, leaving 6 bases unmatched. CDR3 length equals 16 residues. TCRdb re-clonotyped the PCR reads through MiXCR. This sample has 30,000 to 40,000 clones, with roughly a sixth found just once. V usage is TRBV5-1 and J usage is TRBJ2-7, with 9 nucleotides matching TRBD2. The receptor's source is a male donor with papillary thyroid cancer or a benign thyroid nodule (not recorded which). Some clones in this sample may be carry-over from other donors' samples. The sequencing input was blood. The CDR3 DNA reads TGCGCCAGCAGCTTGAGAGGCGGGAGGGAATCCTACGAGCAGTACTTC. Protein sequence: CASSLRGGRESYEQYF.